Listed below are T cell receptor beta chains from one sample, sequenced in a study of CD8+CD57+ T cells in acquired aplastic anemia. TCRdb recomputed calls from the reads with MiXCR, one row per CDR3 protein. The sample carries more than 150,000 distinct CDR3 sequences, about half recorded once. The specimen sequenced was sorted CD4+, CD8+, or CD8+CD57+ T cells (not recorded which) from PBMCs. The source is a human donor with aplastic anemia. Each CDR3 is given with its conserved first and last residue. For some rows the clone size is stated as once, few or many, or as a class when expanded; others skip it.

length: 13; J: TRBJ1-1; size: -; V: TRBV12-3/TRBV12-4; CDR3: CASRFGYKAEAFF
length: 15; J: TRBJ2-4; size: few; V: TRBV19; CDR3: CASSFGGGPGSIQYF
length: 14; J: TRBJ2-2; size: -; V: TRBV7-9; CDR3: CASSQDWPAGELFF
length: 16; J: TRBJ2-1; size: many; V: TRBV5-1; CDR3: CASSLARDRGIDEQFF
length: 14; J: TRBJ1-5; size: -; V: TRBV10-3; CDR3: CAISDRGVGQPQHF
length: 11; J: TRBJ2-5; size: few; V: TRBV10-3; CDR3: CAISVQETQYF
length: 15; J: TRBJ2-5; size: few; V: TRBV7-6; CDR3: CASSLAGGRRETQYF
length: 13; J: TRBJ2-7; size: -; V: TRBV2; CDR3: CARDLGQGYERYF
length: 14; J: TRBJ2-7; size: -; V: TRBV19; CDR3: CATSQRDGAYEQYF
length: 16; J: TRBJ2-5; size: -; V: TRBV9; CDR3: CASSVGGVGAQETQYF
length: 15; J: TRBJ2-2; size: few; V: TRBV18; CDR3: CASSRRQLNTGELFF
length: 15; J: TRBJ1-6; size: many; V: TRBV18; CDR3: CASSPPGQNNSPLHF
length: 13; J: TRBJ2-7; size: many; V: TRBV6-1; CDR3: CASQGQGSDEQYF
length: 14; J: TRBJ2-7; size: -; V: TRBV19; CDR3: CASSATGRSYEQYF
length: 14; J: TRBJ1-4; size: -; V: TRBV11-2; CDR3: CASSLVEGNEKLFF
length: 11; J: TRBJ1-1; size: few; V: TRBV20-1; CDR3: CSAKRGSEAFF
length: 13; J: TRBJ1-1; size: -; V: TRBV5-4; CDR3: CASSLYQVTEAFF
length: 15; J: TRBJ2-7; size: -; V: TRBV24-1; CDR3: CATSDAGQGFYEQYF
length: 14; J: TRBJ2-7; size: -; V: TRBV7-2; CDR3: CASGKGQISYEQYF
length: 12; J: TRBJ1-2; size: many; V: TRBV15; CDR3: CATSRVGYGYTF
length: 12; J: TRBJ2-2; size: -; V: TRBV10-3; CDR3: CAIRTSTGELFF
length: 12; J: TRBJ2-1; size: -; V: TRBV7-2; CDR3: CASSTYYNEQFF
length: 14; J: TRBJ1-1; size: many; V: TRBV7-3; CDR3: CASSLTGDDTEAFF
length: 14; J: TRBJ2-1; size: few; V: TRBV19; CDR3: CASSRGTRYNEQFF
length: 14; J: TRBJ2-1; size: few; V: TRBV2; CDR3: CATKWESNYNEQFF
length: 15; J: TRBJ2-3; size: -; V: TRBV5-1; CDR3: CASSGYRGSKDTQYF
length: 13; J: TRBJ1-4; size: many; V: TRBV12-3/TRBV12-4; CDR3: CASSQSRLEKLFF
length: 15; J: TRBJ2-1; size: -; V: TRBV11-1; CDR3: CASSAIAGGTNEQFF
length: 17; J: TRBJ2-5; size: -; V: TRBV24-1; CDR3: CATSDYLSDRDGETQYF
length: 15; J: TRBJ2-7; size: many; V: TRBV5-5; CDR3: CASSFRLAGGYEQYF
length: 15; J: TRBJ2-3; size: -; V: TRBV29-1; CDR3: CSVEHTARGTDTQYF
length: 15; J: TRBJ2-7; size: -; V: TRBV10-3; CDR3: CAISTGVWNSYEQYF
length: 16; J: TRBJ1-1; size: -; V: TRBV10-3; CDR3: CAISESVEGPNTEAFF
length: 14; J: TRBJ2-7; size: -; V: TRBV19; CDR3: CASSFAGGSYEQYF
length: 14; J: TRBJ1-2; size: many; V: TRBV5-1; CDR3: CASSLSRGDYGYTF
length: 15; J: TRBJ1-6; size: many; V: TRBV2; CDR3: CASSERTGVNSPLHF
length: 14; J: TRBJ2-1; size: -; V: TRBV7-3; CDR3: CASSTGLAPNEQFF
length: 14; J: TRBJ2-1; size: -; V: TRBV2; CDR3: CASTRGDSYNEQFF
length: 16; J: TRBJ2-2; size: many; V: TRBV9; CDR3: CASSVGVTADTGELFF
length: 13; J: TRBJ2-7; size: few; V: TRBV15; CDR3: CATSGRTGYEQYF
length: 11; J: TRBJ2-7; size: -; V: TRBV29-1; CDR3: CSVGQAYEQYF
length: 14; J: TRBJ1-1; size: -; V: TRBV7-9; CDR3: CASSLASGNTEAFF
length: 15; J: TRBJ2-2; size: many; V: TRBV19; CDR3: CASSIAWGGTGELFF
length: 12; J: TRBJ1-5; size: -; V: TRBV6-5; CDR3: CASSYQGEPQHF
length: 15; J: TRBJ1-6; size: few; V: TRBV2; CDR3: CASRGRLGRDSPLHF
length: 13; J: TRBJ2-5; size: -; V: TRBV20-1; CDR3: CSVRGTVQETQYF